The 20 T cell receptor beta chains below all came from one sample that was sequenced in a study of blood T cell repertoires in COVID-19. Assay: immunoSEQ multiplex PCR; the TCRdb copy retains only in-frame clones and omits some. The data show 120,000 or so clones, over 80% seen once. The sequencing sample was made of peripheral blood. These receptors were collected from a woman aged 70-85 years with acute or convalescent COVID-19.

The chain is built from TRBV7-9 and TRBJ2-7, with TRBD2 matching over 8 bases. Trimming took 2 bases from V and 6 from J; bases not matched to a gene: 0. The CDR3 has 12 amino acids. Germline lookup yields CDR1 SEHNR and CDR2 FQNEAQ (reference sequence). This CDR3 reads CASSLTSGEQYF. The CDR3 DNA follows: TGTGCCAGCAGCTTAACTAGCGGCGAGCAGTACTTC.

The CDR3 protein is CASCSGQGNTEAFF. DNA of the CDR3: TGTGCCAGCTGCTCGGGACAGGGTAACACTGAAGCTTTCTTT. The chain links TRBV7-9 to TRBJ1-1; 9 positions agree with TRBD1. The CDR3 runs 14 residues. The germline gives CDR1 SEHNR, CDR2 FQNEAQ (reference sequence). The V segment lost 8 bases and the J segment 2 bases; nucleotides outside the gene matches: 6. Variable domain in full (rest from reference TRBV7-9 and TRBJ1-1): DTGVSQNPRHKITKRGQNVTFRCDPISEHNRLYWYRQTLGQGPEFLTYFQNEAQLEKSRLLSDRFSAERPKGSFSTLEIQRTEQGDSAMYLCASCSGQGNTEAFFGQGTRLTVV.

This chain joins TRBV7-2 and TRBJ2-3, with a weak D call TRBD1 (6 bases). The CDR3 totals 14 residues. CDR1 is SGHTA and CDR2 is FQGNSA in the germline V gene. Trimming stripped 5 bases from V and 2 bases from J, with 11 bases between. The CDR3 DNA sequence: TGTGCCAGCAGCCAAGGGGGTTCCACAGATACGCAGTATTTT. It yields the protein CASSQGGSTDTQYF.

V is TRBV5-1 and J is TRBJ1-2; 10 nucleotides agree with TRBD1. CDR1 SGHRS and CDR2 YFSETQ come from the germline V gene. The CDR3 extends over 15 amino acids. With V trimmed by 3 bases and J by 4 bases, 6 bases remained unmatched. CDR3 bases: TGCGCCAGCAGCTCGACAGGGGGCACAGGCTATGGCTACACCTTC. It yields the protein CASSSTGGTGYGYTF.

The V and J genes are TRBV5-5 and TRBJ1-6, with D unclear. Trimming stripped 5 bases from V and 0 bases from J, with 9 bases between. Germline assignment: CDR1 SGHKS and CDR2 YYEKEE (reference sequence). This CDR3 comprises 15 residues. The DNA for the CDR3 is TGTGCCAGCAGTCAGGTGATCTCCTATAATTCACCCCTCCACTTT. It codes for CASSQVISYNSPLHF.

This sequence joins TRBV5-1 and TRBJ1-4, with D tentatively TRBD1 (6 bases). With 4 bases removed from V and 4 bases from J, the gap between germline ends came to 23 bases. Looked up from germline, CDR1 is SGHRS and CDR2 is YFSETQ. The CDR3 consists of 18 residues. This CDR3 reads CASSRDGDILTNNEKLFF. In DNA form, the CDR3 reads TGCGCCAGCAGCCGCGACGGGGACATCCTCACAAATAATGAAAAACTGTTTTTT.

V is TRBV5-6 and J is TRBJ1-2; the match to TRBD1 covers 7 bases. Per the germline V gene, CDR1 is SGHDT and CDR2 is YYEEEE. The CDR3 extends over 15 amino acids. V trimming: 0 bases; J trimming: 4 bases; junction bases outside the gene matches: 6. Written as DNA, the CDR3 is TGTGCCAGCAGCTTGGACCAGGGGGGATTCTATGGCTACACCTTC. Translating gives CASSLDQGGFYGYTF.

This clone was observed a few times. The genes are TRBV7-9 and TRBJ1-4; TRBD1 agrees at 11 bases. Per germline, CDR1 SEHNR and CDR2 FQNEAQ (reference sequence). The V segment lost 5 bases and the J segment 8 bases; nucleotides outside the gene matches: 7. This CDR3 has 15 residues. CDR3 coding DNA: TGTGCCAGCAGCATGGGGACAGGGGGTGGAGAAAAACTGTTTTTT. Its protein is CASSMGTGGGEKLFF.

The chain is built from TRBV28 and TRBJ1-1; 9 bases are shared with TRBD1. This CDR3 comprises 15 residues. Per the germline V gene, CDR1 is MDHEN and CDR2 is SYDVKM. V shed 6 bases, J shed 2 bases, and the junction held 7 bases outside the gene matches. The CDR3 region is CASRLPGQGNTEAFF. The CDR3 coding sequence is TGTGCCAGCAGACTGCCGGGACAGGGTAACACTGAAGCTTTCTTT.

This clone has at least ten counts. The rearrangement joins TRBV15 to TRBJ2-1, with 12 bases aligning to TRBD2. Germline loops: CDR1 LNHNV, CDR2 YYDKDF (reference sequence). The CDR3 totals 16 residues. Germline trimming cut 0 bases from V and 5 bases from J; bases unmatched to any gene: 2. CDR3 sequence (DNA): TGTGCCACCAGCAGAGAACTAGCGGGGGGACACAATGAGCAGTTCTTC. Translated: CATSRELAGGHNEQFF.

This rearrangement joins TRBV23-1 to TRBJ1-6; 9 bases are a match to TRBD1. TRBV23-1 has ORF status, its function being uncertain. This CDR3 has 16 residues. The V and J ends lost 0 bases and 8 bases, in that order; junction bases with no gene match: 5. In DNA form, the CDR3 reads TGCGCCAGCAGTCAATCCCCGAGGACAGGGGATTCACCCCTCCACTTT. Its protein product is CASSQSPRTGDSPLHF.

The chain couples TRBV30 to TRBJ2-7; D is perhaps TRBD2 (6 bases). This CDR3 region has 11 residues. The germline CDR1 and CDR2 sequences are GTSNPN and SVGIG (reference sequence). Trimming removed 7 bases from V and 6 bases from J, with 13 bases in between. The CDR3 sequence is CASGGFGEQYF. In DNA, the CDR3 is TGTGCCTCCGGAGGGTTCGGCGAGCAGTACTTC.

The chain joins TRBV29-1 to TRBJ1-4, with D hard to call. The CDR3 extends over 15 amino acids. Germline V gives CDR1 SQVTM, CDR2 ANQGSEA. The germline V and J ends were trimmed by 7 bases and 4 bases, with 19 bases remaining between them. DNA for the CDR3: TGCAGCGCTTTTCTGCGAGGGCAGGATAATGAAAAACTGTTTTTT. This gives the protein CSAFLRGQDNEKLFF.

This clone was seen a few times. The rearrangement joins TRBV29-1 to TRBJ1-1; D may be TRBD1 (6 bases). Germline values: CDR1 SQVTM, CDR2 ANQGSEA. CDR3 size: 12 residues. Trimming cost V 3 bases and J 3 bases, with 8 bases left between them. In nucleotides, the CDR3 is TGCAGCGTTGAGAGGGGGTACACTGAAGCTTTCTTT. Amino acids: CSVERGYTEAFF.

This chain connects TRBV6-1 to TRBJ1-6; weak D call: TRBD1 (5 bases). The CDR3 has 13 residues. CDR1 and CDR2 (germline): MNHNS, SASEGT. V was trimmed by 6 bases and J by 13 bases, leaving 16 bases between them. As DNA, the CDR3 is TGTGCCAGCAGGGGGGGGACGGAGTTTCCCCTCCACTTT. This translates into CASRGGTEFPLHF.

V gene TRBV28 combines with J gene TRBJ2-5, with 10 bases matching TRBD2. The CDR3 runs 15 residues. Per germline, CDR1 MDHEN and CDR2 SYDVKM. With 5 bases clipped from V and 5 bases from J, the junction kept 8 bases outside the gene matches. The chain's CDR3 is CASSAVAGGGETQYF. Here the CDR3 DNA reads TGTGCCAGCAGTGCAGTAGCGGGGGGCGGGGAGACCCAGTACTTC.

This rearrangement joins TRBV10-1 to TRBJ1-1, with D possibly TRBD1 on 6 matching bases. Germline CDR1 reads WNHNN; CDR2 reads SYGVQD (reference sequence). V was shortened by 7 bases and J by 0 bases, with 9 bases between the two germline ends. This CDR3 has 13 residues. DNA of the CDR3: TGCGCCAGCAAGGGACACTTGAACACTGAAGCTTTCTTT. As protein: CASKGHLNTEAFF.

V is TRBV7-3 and J is TRBJ1-1, with 10 nucleotides matching TRBD1. The V gene's germline CDR1 is SGHTA and CDR2 FQGTGA. The CDR3 extends over 14 amino acids. Unmatched junction bases numbered 7, after V lost 5 bases and J lost 7 bases. In nucleotides, the CDR3 is TGTGCCAGCAGCACACGACAGGGGGCAGATGAAGCTTTCTTT. This translates into CASSTRQGADEAFF.

CDR3 DNA sequence: TGCGCCAGCAGCCAAGCGGGGGGAGAGCAGTTCTTC. Protein sequence: CASSQAGGEQFF. This chain uses TRBV4-1 with TRBJ2-1; TRBD2 agrees at 7 bases. The CDR3 has 12 amino acids. The germline gives CDR1 MGHRA, CDR2 YSYEKL. V trimming: 1 base; J trimming: 10 bases; junction bases outside the gene matches: 1.

The rearrangement uses TRBV28 and TRBJ2-6; 7 nucleotides line up with TRBD1. From germline, CDR1 is MDHEN and CDR2 SYDVKM. Germline trimming cut 6 bases from V and 2 bases from J; bases unmatched to any gene: 4. The CDR3 extends over 15 amino acids. As DNA, the CDR3 is TGTGCCAGCAGCTCCGACAGGGCTGGGGCCAACGTCCTGACTTTC. This sequence encodes CASSSDRAGANVLTF.